This TCR beta chain was captured in a study of blood T cell repertoires in COVID-19. About the study: Samples came from the United States, Italy and Spain, spanning acute and convalescent COVID-19.

V was pared by 6 bases and J by 0 bases, with 8 bases between. CDR1 LNHDA and CDR2 SQIVND come from the germline V gene (reference sequence). CDR3 length equals 13 residues. This clone came up once. Seattle's cohort entered during active infection and was followed longitudinally. The authors' processing: Cell counts per sample came from amplifying reference gene primers. Here immunoSEQ multiplex PCR was the method, and the copy in TCRdb shows in-frame clones only, minus some. The DNA gave D and trimming, while V, J and clone size come from that table. In the table there are approximately 340,000 clones, roughly 90% of which are singletons.

This TCR came from a young man with COVID-19, enrolled during active disease. The sequenced sample consisted of peripheral blood. V is TRBV19 and J is TRBJ2-5, with D unresolved. This CDR3 reads CASSPGYQETQYF. CDR3 bases: TGTGCCAGTAGCCCCGGGTACCAAGAGACCCAGTACTTC.